Listed below are T cell receptor beta chains from one sample, sequenced in a study of PD-1 blockade in classical Hodgkin lymphoma. The table came from immunoSEQ multiplex PCR; TCRdb's copy has only in-frame clones and leaves some out. The sample lists around 91,000 clones, approximately 88% occurring once. The source material was peripheral blood mononuclear cells (PBMCs), sampled at baseline. These TCRs come from a human donor with classical Hodgkin lymphoma. The CDR3 runs from the conserved cysteine through the conserved F or W. A D gene is named only where the DNA matches it firmly. A clone size is listed for some rows: how often the clone was seen (once, few, many), or a class if it is expanded.

>NA|17|NA|TRBJ2-3|TRBV27
CASSLSGWYSFSDTQYF
TGTGCCAGCAGTTTATCCGGCTGGTATAGTTTTTCAGATACGCAGTATTTT
>NA|14|NA|TRBJ2-3|TRBV4-3
CASSQAPPPDTQYF
TGCGCCAGCAGCCAAGCCCCTCCTCCGGATACGCAGTATTTT
>NA|13|NA|TRBJ1-4|TRBV9
CASNAATNEKLFF
TGTGCCAGCAACGCTGCAACTAATGAAAAACTGTTTTTT
>NA|12|NA|TRBJ2-5|TRBV10-3
CAISESGETQYF
TGTGCCATCAGTGAGTCAGGCGAGACCCAGTACTTC
>TRBD2|16|NA|TRBJ2-7|TRBV15
CATSREGSGRSNEQYF
TGTGCCACCAGCAGAGAGGGTAGCGGGAGGAGTAACGAGCAGTACTTC
>NA|12|NA|TRBJ2-7|TRBV6-6
CASSPMGYEQYF
TGTGCCAGCAGCCCAATGGGCTACGAGCAGTACTTC
>TRBD1|14|NA|TRBJ1-5|TRBV19
CASSIEDRGLSQHF
TGTGCCAGTAGTATAGAGGATAGGGGGCTGTCCCAGCATTTT
>TRBD2|13|NA|TRBJ2-7|TRBV5-8
CASSFSGRGKQYF
TGTGCCAGCAGCTTTAGCGGGAGGGGAAAGCAGTACTTC
>TRBD2|18|NA|TRBJ2-5|TRBV12-5
CASGLEASGSGERETQYF
TGTGCTAGTGGTTTGGAGGCTAGCGGGTCTGGGGAAAGAGAGACCCAGTACTTC
>NA|15|NA|TRBJ1-1|TRBV14
CASSQVGAGNTEAFF
TGTGCCAGCAGCCAAGTAGGGGCGGGGAACACTGAAGCTTTCTTT
>NA|12|once|TRBJ2-1|TRBV6-5
CASRETVDEQFF
TGTGCCAGCAGGGAGACTGTCGATGAGCAGTTCTTC
>TRBD2|16|NA|TRBJ2-1|TRBV18
CASSPPSAGGANEQFF
TGTGCCAGCTCACCACCCTCAGCGGGAGGCGCGAATGAGCAGTTCTTC
>NA|11|once|TRBJ2-7|TRBV2
CASRGGYEQYF
TGTGCCAGCAGGGGGGGTTACGAGCAGTACTTC
>TRBD2|15|NA|TRBJ2-2|TRBV19
CASSIVGLNTGELFF
TGTGCCAGTAGTATAGTGGGACTAAACACCGGGGAGCTGTTTTTT
>NA|13|NA|TRBJ2-7|TRBV6-1
CASRFGSLGEQYF
TGTGCCAGCAGGTTCGGGTCTCTCGGGGAGCAGTACTTC
>NA|16|NA|TRBJ1-3|TRBV4-1
CASSQFGAHSRDTIYF
TGCGCCAGCAGCCAATTCGGGGCCCATTCGAGAGACACCATATATTTT
>NA|12|few|TRBJ1-1|TRBV7-9
CASVARNTEAFF
TGTGCCAGCGTAGCACGGAACACTGAAGCTTTCTTT
>NA|14|NA|TRBJ2-7|TRBV9
CASSVELGSYEQYF
TGTGCCAGCAGCGTAGAGCTGGGATCCTACGAGCAGTACTTC
>NA|17|NA|TRBJ1-4|TRBV4-2
CASSHASRTVTNEKLFF
TGTGCCAGCAGCCATGCAAGTAGGACAGTAACTAATGAAAAACTGTTTTTT
>TRBD2|13|once|TRBJ2-3|TRBV2
CATIAGGEGTQYF
TGTGCCACCATAGCGGGAGGGGAGGGTACGCAGTATTTT
>NA|15|once|TRBJ1-5|TRBV27
CASRTQLYSNQPQHF
TGTGCCAGCAGGACACAGTTGTATAGCAATCAGCCCCAGCATTTT
>TRBD1|14|NA|TRBJ1-1|TRBV5-4
CASSAGQMNTEAFF
TGTGCCAGCAGCGCGGGACAGATGAACACTGAAGCTTTCTTT